This TCR beta chain was captured in a study of T cell repertoires in cytomegalovirus infection. As for the study in general: Indications of both CMV infection and matching HLA type were provided by public TCR beta signatures. Study-level findings and limits: The study found HLA-C-restricted CMV-specific TCR beta clonotypes dominating the ex vivo response.

Each CDR3 protein gets one entry after TCRdb re-called the reads with MiXCR. This sample has 50,000 to 55,000 distinct CDR3 sequences; around 20% occur once, and the top ten carry about 30%. This clonotype was counted only a few times. Its target is unknown. There are 15 residues in the CDR3. Germline V CDR1 and CDR2: MGHDK, SYGVNS. Trimming took 7 bases from V and 3 from J; bases not matched to a gene: 8. The source is a human donor in good health (CMV status not recorded). Some clones in this sample may be carry-over from other donors' samples. V gene TRBV25-1 combines with J gene TRBJ2-3, with 9 nucleotides matching TRBD1. The source was CD8+ T cells from cultured PBMCs, collected from culture after CMV antigen stimulation. The CDR3 loop is CASTHPGQGTDTQYF. The CDR3 region has the DNA TGTGCCAGCACCCACCCGGGACAGGGTACAGATACGCAGTATTTT.